The clone carrying this TCR beta chain was counted many times. No antigen is known for it. Library construction for TCR beta used iRepertoire HTBI primers and Arm-PCR of CDR3 regions. TCRdb ran MiXCR on the multiplex PCR reads and lists one entry per CDR3 protein. Among about 470,000 distinct CDR3 sequences listed, around a fifth were seen once. This sample is part of a study of regulatory T cells in long-lasting Graves disease. About the study: Patients met the persistent Graves' disease definition after over 5 years of antithyroid drugs with positive TSH receptor antibodies.

Time point denoted: persistent/refractory GD, antithyroid drugs over 5 years with positive TRAb. Construction of the TCR library relied on RNA isolated from PBMCs. Study outcomes and limitations: Persistent Graves' patients showed less TCR diversity than newly diagnosed patients showed.

The germline gives CDR1 MDHEN, CDR2 SYDVKM. V trimming: 3 bases; J trimming: 10 bases; junction bases outside the gene matches: 10. The CDR3 is 15 amino acids. The sample was peripheral blood mononuclear cells (PBMCs), taken when the disease was refractory, from a patient treated with antithyroid drugs. The J gene is TRBJ1-1, the V gene TRBV28; 11 nucleotides agree with TRBD1. This TCR derives from a female donor with Graves disease. The DNA for the CDR3 is TGTGCCAGCAGTTTGTTCGAGGGACAGGGGGTCGTAGCTTTCTTT. This gives the protein CASSLFEGQGVVAFF.